One and the same sample provided the 10 T cell receptor beta chains below, sequenced in a study of shared clonotypes between healthy human individuals. TCRdb's copy holds only in-frame clones and misses some; the assay was immunoSEQ multiplex PCR. The data contain some 2,500,000 clones, less than 95% of them singletons. The sample taken for sequencing was naive CD4+ T cells from PBMCs. Subset indicated: CD45RA+ positively selected. These receptors were obtained from a man between 18 and 29 years old in good health. Some clones in this sample may be carry-over from other donors' samples.

J is TRBJ2-7 and V is TRBV19; 10 bases agree with TRBD2. The germline CDR1 and CDR2 sequences are LNHDA and SQIVND (reference sequence). Germline trimming cut 6 bases from V and 0 bases from J; bases unmatched to any gene: 8. The CDR3 is 16 amino acids. The CDR3 DNA sequence: TGTGCCAGTAGCGAACTAGCGGGATTATCCTCCTACGAGCAGTACTTC. Translation gives CASSELAGLSSYEQYF.

V and J are TRBV5-4 and TRBJ2-3; D gene ambiguous. Germline-derived CDR1 and CDR2 are SGHNT and YYREEE (reference sequence). Trimming pared 0 bases from V and 2 bases from J, leaving 4 bases between. The CDR3 runs 13 residues. The CDR3 here is CASSLDTTDTQYF. CDR3 bases: TGTGCCAGCAGCTTGGACACCACAGATACGCAGTATTTT.

The chain combines TRBV27 with TRBJ2-2, with D unresolved. This CDR3 region has 15 residues. V lost 5 bases to trimming and J lost 7 bases, with 17 bases between them. CDR1 is MNHEY, CDR2 SMNVEV, per germline (reference sequence). CDR3 sequence (DNA): TGTGCCAGCAGTATCTCCAAGATGGGGAACGGGGAGCTGTTTTTT. Its translation is CASSISKMGNGELFF.

This chain links TRBV2 with TRBJ2-4; D is unresolved. Trimming pared 7 bases from V and 0 bases from J, leaving 13 bases between. Germline loops: CDR1 SNHLY, CDR2 FYNNEI. This CDR3 is built from 15 residues. CDR3 sequence: CASKRDDLAKNIQYF. CDR3 DNA sequence: TGTGCCAGCAAAAGGGATGACTTAGCCAAAAACATTCAGTACTTC.

J is TRBJ2-6 and V is TRBV7-9; D is unclear. The CDR3 extends over 16 amino acids. Germline V gene sequence: CDR1 SEHNR, CDR2 FQNEAQ (reference sequence). CDR3 residues: CVEQDYPSSGANVLTF. CDR3 nucleotides: TGTGTCGAGCAGGATTACCCCAGCTCTGGGGCCAACGTCCTGACTTTC.

With regard to this clone: Other DNA sequences from this sample encode an identical CDR3 as well. The chain carries TRBV18 and TRBJ2-1, with 12 bases lining up with TRBD2. The V and J ends lost 3 bases and 7 bases, in that order; junction bases with no gene match: 4. Germline CDR1 KGHSH, CDR2 LQKENI. The CDR3 consists of 15 residues. The CDR3 loop reads CASSPRLAGENEQFF. CDR3 sequence (DNA): TGTGCCAGCTCACCCAGACTAGCGGGAGAAAATGAGCAGTTCTTC.

The chain joins TRBV5-4 to TRBJ2-7, with 7 bases identical to TRBD1. The trim removed 4 bases at V and 3 bases at J, leaving 13 bases unmatched. CDR1 and CDR2 (germline): SGHNT, YYREEE (reference sequence). CDR3 length: 16 residues. The CDR3 nucleotides read TGTGCCAGCAGCCCCGGTTGGGACAGCGAATTCTACGAGCAGTACTTC. Residues: CASSPGWDSEFYEQYF. Based on the CDR3 plus reference TRBV5-4 and TRBJ2-7, the full variable domain is ETGVTQSPTHLIKTRGQQVTLRCSSQSGHNTVSWYQQALGQGPQFIFQYYREEENGRGNFPPRFSGLQFPNYSSELNVNALELDDSALYLCASSPGWDSEFYEQYFGPGTRLTVT.

CDR3 in DNA: TGTGCCAGCAGTTTCCGCAGACAGGGAAGAGAATATGGCTACACCTTC. Translating it yields CASSFRRQGREYGYTF. V gene TRBV6-6 combines with J gene TRBJ1-2; 7 bases match TRBD1. This CDR3 comprises 16 residues. V was pared by 4 bases and J by 5 bases, with 13 bases of the junction left unmatched. Germline lookup yields CDR1 MNHNY and CDR2 SVGAGI (reference sequence).

The chain combines TRBV10-3 with TRBJ1-1, with 8 positions matching TRBD1. The CDR3 has 15 residues. The germline CDR1 and CDR2 sequences are ENHRY and SYGVKD. J gave up 0 bases and V 6 bases, and 6 bases lay outside the gene matches. CDR3 protein: CAISPDRGMNTEAFF. The CDR3, as DNA: TGTGCCATCAGCCCAGACAGGGGCATGAACACTGAAGCTTTCTTT.

This chain links TRBV27 with TRBJ2-7, with 12 bases that match TRBD2. Germline lookup yields CDR1 MNHEY and CDR2 SMNVEV (reference sequence). With 5 bases clipped from V and 1 base from J, the junction kept 6 bases outside the gene matches. The CDR3 has 16 residues. The DNA for the CDR3 is TGTGCCAGCAGTCTGACTAGCGGGAGTTATTCCTACGAGCAGTACTTC. Its translation: CASSLTSGSYSYEQYF.